This is a list of T cell receptor beta chains from one sample in a study of T cell responses to AZD1222 COVID-19 vaccine. Using immunoSEQ multiplex PCR, the repertoire was profiled, and TCRdb retains in-frame clones only, with some absent. The repertoire holds 98,000 or so clones, with more than 75% as singletons. The specimen was peripheral blood, collected 28 days after the second dose of the MenACWY control vaccine. These receptor sequences come from an adult who received the MenACWY meningococcal vaccine as a control. Each CDR3 is given with its conserved first and last residue. The D gene is left open where the match is weak. Expanded clones get a size class; other rows say once, few or many, or leave the size out.

J gene | D gene | V gene | clone size | CDR3 protein | CDR3 DNA
TRBJ1-2 | NA | TRBV28 | NA | CAGKMGGLDYGYTF | TGTGCCGGCAAAATGGGGGGCTTGGACTATGGCTACACCTTC
TRBJ2-1 | TRBD2 | TRBV19 | NA | CASSTVAGDYNEQFF | TGTGCCAGTAGTACAGTAGCGGGGGATTACAATGAGCAGTTCTTC
TRBJ1-2 | NA | TRBV28 | NA | CASSLTPRDGYTF | TGTGCCAGCAGTTTGACACCCAGGGATGGCTACACCTTC
TRBJ1-2 | NA | TRBV7-6 | NA | CASSLEGRGNYGYTF | TGTGCCAGCAGCTTAGAGGGCAGAGGGAACTATGGCTACACCTTC
TRBJ1-5 | NA | TRBV23-1 | NA | CASGGLRGALVLSNQPQHF | TGCGCCAGCGGGGGGTTGCGGGGGGCCCTTGTCCTGAGCAATCAGCCCCAGCATTTT
TRBJ2-2 | NA | TRBV5-1 | once | CASSLSGVTGELFF | TGCGCCAGCAGCTTGAGTGGAGTCACCGGGGAGCTGTTTTTT
TRBJ2-7 | TRBD1 | TRBV3-1/TRBV3-2 | NA | CASSPGQGYEQYF | TGTGCCAGCAGCCCGGGACAGGGCTACGAGCAGTACTTC
TRBJ2-7 | NA | TRBV2 | NA | CASSKERAYEQYF | TGTGCCAGCAGTAAGGAGCGGGCCTACGAGCAGTACTTC
TRBJ1-5 | NA | TRBV30 | NA | CALGGAGGNQPQHF | TGTGCGCTAGGGGGGGCTGGGGGCAATCAGCCCCAGCATTTT
TRBJ2-5 | TRBD2 | TRBV5-8 | few | CASSLGVAGGLQETQYF | TGTGCCAGCAGCTTGGGGGTAGCGGGGGGCCTCCAAGAGACCCAGTACTTC
TRBJ1-3 | TRBD1 | TRBV28 | NA | CASRPETGRSGNTIYF | TGTGCCAGCAGGCCTGAGACAGGGCGCTCTGGAAACACCATATATTTT
TRBJ2-7 | NA | TRBV9 | NA | CASSVGGDSYEQYF | TGTGCCAGCAGCGTAGGCGGAGACTCCTACGAGCAGTACTTC
TRBJ1-2 | NA | TRBV7-9 | NA | CASSPEGGGYTF | TGTGCCAGCAGCCCAGAAGGAGGTGGCTACACCTTC
TRBJ1-2 | TRBD1 | TRBV19 | NA | CASSSGTGLFNYGYTF | TGTGCCAGTAGTTCTGGGACAGGGCTATTTAACTATGGCTACACCTTC
TRBJ1-2 | TRBD1 | TRBV5-1 | NA | CASSSPGQGHYGYTF | TGCGCCAGCAGCTCCCCAGGACAGGGGCACTATGGCTACACCTTC
TRBJ2-1 | TRBD2 | TRBV5-1 | NA | CASSFTSGPGGEQFF | TGCGCCAGCAGCTTTACTAGCGGGCCTGGGGGTGAGCAGTTCTTC
TRBJ1-1 | NA | TRBV4-3 | NA | CASSQSRAWGTEAFF | TGCGCCAGCAGCCAAAGTCGTGCCTGGGGCACTGAAGCTTTCTTT
TRBJ2-7 | NA | TRBV3-1/TRBV3-2 | few | CASSQGDLNYEQYF | TGTGCCAGCAGCCAAGGGGATTTAAACTACGAGCAGTACTTC
TRBJ1-2 | TRBD1 | TRBV5-8 | NA | CASSLEPWTGGYGYTF | TGTGCCAGCAGCTTGGAACCCTGGACAGGGGGCTATGGCTACACCTTC
TRBJ1-1 | NA | TRBV18 | NA | CASSLSRNTEAFF | TGTGCCAGCTCACTTTCAAGGAACACTGAAGCTTTCTTT
TRBJ1-1 | NA | TRBV15 | NA | CATSRDRRDRNTEAFF | TGTGCCACCAGCAGAGATCGTCGAGACAGGAACACTGAAGCTTTCTTT
TRBJ2-5 | NA | TRBV10-2 | NA | CASSRTGRGETQYF | TGCGCCAGCAGTAGGACAGGGAGGGGAGAGACCCAGTACTTC
TRBJ2-5 | TRBD2 | TRBV7-2 | NA | CASSPRRAGGETQYF | TGTGCCAGCAGCCCCCGACGGGCGGGGGGAGAGACCCAGTACTTC
TRBJ2-1 | TRBD1 | TRBV2 | NA | CARDRGNEQFF | TGTGCCAGAGACAGGGGCAATGAGCAGTTCTTC
TRBJ1-6 | NA | TRBV19 | NA | CASSDRNSPLHF | TGTGCCAGTTCGGACAGAAATTCACCCCTCCACTTT
TRBJ1-1 | TRBD1 | TRBV6-2/TRBV6-3 | NA | CASSRTLTGAEAFF | TGTGCCAGCAGCCGAACCCTAACAGGGGCCGAAGCTTTCTTT